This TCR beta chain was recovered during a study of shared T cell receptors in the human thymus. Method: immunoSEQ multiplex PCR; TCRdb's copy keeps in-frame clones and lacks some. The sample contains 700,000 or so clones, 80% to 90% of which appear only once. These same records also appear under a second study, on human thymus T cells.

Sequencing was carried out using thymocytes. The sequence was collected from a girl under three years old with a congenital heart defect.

CDR3 sequence reads: CASSPNRGRGETQYF. The CDR3 nucleotides read TGTGCCAGTAGTCCCAACAGGGGGCGCGGAGAGACCCAGTACTTC. This rearrangement joins TRBV19 to TRBJ2-5; 9 bases agree with TRBD1. The CDR3 has 15 residues. Germline V gene lookup returns CDR1 LNHDA and CDR2 SQIVND (reference sequence). V shed 5 bases and J 4 bases; nucleotides not matched to a gene: 8.